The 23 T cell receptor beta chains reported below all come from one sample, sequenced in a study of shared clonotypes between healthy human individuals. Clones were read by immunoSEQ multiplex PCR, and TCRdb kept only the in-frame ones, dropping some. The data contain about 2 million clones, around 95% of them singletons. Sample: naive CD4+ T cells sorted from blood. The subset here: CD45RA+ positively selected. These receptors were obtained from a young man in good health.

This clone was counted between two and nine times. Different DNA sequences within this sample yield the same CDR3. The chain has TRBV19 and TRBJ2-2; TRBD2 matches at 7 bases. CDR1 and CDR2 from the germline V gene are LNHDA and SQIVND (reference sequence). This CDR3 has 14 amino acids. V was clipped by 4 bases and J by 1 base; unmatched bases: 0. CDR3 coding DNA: TGTGCCAGTAGTAGCGGGGGGAACACCGGGGAGCTGTTTTTT. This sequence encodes CASSSGGNTGELFF.

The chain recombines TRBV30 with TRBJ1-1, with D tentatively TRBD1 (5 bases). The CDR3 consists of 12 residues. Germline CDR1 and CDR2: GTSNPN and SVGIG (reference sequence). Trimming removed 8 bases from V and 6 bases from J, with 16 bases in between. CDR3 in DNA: TGTGCCGGGACCGGGACGATTGCTGAAGCTTTCTTT. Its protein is CAGTGTIAEAFF.

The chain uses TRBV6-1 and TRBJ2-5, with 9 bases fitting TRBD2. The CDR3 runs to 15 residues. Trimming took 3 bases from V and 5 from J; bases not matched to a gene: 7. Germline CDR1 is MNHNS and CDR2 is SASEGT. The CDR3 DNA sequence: TGTGCCAGCAGTGAGAAGGGACTAGCAAGGGAGACCCAGTACTTC. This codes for CASSEKGLARETQYF.

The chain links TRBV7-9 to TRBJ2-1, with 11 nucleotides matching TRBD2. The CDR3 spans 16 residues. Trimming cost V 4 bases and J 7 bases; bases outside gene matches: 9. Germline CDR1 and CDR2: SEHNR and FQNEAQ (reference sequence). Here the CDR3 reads CASSSIAGGPSNEQFF. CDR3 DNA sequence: TGTGCCAGCAGCTCTATAGCGGGAGGGCCGTCTAATGAGCAGTTCTTC.

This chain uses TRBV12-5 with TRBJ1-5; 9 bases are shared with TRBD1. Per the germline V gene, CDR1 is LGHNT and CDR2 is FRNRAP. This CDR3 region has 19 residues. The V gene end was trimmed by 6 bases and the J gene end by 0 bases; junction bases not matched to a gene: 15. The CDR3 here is CASGNAWGQGLYSNQPQHF. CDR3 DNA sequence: TGTGCTAGTGGCAACGCCTGGGGACAGGGTTTGTATAGCAATCAGCCCCAGCATTTT.

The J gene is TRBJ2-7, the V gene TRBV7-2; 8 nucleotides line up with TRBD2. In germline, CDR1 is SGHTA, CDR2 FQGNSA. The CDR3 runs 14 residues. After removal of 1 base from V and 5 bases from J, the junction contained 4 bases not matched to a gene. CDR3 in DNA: TGTGCCAGCAGCTTAGGGCGGGAGGTACACGAGCAGTACTTC. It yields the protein CASSLGREVHEQYF. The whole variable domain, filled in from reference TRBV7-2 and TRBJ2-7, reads GAGVSQSPSNKVTEKGKDVELRCDPISGHTALYWYRQSLGQGLEFLIYFQGNSAPDKSGLPSDRFSAERTGGSVSTLTIQRTQQEDSAVYLCASSLGREVHEQYFGPGTRLTVT.

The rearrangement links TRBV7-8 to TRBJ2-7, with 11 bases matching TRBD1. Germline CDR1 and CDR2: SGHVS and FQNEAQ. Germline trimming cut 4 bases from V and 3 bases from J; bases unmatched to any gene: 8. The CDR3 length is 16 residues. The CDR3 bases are TGTGCCAGCAGCTACAGTTCGGGGACAGGGGGCTACGAGCAGTACTTC. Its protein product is CASSYSSGTGGYEQYF.

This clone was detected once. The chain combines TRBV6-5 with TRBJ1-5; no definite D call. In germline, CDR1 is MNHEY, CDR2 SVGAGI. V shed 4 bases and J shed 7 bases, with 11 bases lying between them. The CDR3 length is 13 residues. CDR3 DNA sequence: TGTGCCAGCAGTTGGGAGGCGATGCAGCCCCAGCATTTT. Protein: CASSWEAMQPQHF.

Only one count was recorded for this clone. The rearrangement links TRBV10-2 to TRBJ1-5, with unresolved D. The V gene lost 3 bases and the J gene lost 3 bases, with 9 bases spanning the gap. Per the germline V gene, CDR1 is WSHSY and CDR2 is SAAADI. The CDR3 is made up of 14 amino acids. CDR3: CASSDRALNQPQHF. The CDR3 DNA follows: TGCGCCAGCAGTGACCGGGCCCTCAATCAGCCCCAGCATTTT.

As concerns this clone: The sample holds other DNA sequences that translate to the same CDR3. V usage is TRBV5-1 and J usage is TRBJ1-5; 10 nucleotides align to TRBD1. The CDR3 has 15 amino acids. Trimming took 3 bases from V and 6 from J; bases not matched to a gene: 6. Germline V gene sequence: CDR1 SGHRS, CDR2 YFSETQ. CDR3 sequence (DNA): TGCGCCAGCAGCTCCGGGACAGGGGAGGGTCAGCCCCAGCATTTT. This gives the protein CASSSGTGEGQPQHF.

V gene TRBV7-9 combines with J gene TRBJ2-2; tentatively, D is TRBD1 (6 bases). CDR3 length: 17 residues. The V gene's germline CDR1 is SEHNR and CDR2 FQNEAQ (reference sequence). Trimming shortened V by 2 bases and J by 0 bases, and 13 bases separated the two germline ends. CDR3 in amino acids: CASSLLGTFANTGELFF. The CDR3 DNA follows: TGTGCCAGCAGCTTACTCGGGACATTCGCGAACACCGGGGAGCTGTTTTTT. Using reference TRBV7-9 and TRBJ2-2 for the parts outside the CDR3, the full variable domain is DTGVSQNPRHKITKRGQNVTFRCDPISEHNRLYWYRQTLGQGPEFLTYFQNEAQLEKSRLLSDRFSAERPKGSFSTLEIQRTEQGDSAMYLCASSLLGTFANTGELFFGEGSRLTVL.

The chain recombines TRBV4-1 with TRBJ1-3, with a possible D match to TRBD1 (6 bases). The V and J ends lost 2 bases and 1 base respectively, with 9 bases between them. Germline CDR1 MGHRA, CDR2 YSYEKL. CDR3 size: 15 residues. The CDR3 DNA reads TGCGCCAGCAGCCAACAGGGGACTTCTGGAAACACCATATATTTT. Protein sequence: CASSQQGTSGNTIYF.

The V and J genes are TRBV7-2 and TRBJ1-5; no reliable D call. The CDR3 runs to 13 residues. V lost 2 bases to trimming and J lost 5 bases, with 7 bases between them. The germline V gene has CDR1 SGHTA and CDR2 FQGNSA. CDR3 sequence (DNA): TGTGCCAGCAGCTTAATGGCGGATCAGCCCCAGCATTTT. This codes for CASSLMADQPQHF. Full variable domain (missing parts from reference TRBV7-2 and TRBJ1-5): GAGVSQSPSNKVTEKGKDVELRCDPISGHTALYWYRQSLGQGLEFLIYFQGNSAPDKSGLPSDRFSAERTGGSVSTLTIQRTQQEDSAVYLCASSLMADQPQHFGDGTRLSIL.

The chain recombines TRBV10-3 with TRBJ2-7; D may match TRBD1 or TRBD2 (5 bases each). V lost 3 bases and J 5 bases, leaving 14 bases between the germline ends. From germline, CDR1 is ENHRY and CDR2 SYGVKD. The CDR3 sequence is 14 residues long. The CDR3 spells CAISDGGSRDEQYF. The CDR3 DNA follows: TGTGCCATCAGTGATGGGGGTAGCAGGGACGAGCAGTACTTC.

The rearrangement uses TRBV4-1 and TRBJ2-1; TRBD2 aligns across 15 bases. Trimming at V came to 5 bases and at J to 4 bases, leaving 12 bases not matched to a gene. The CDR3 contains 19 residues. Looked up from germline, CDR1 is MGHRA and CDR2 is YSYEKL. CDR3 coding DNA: TGCGCCAGCAGCTTACATCCCCGGACTAGCGGGGGGGGATACAATGAGCAGTTCTTC. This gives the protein CASSLHPRTSGGGYNEQFF.

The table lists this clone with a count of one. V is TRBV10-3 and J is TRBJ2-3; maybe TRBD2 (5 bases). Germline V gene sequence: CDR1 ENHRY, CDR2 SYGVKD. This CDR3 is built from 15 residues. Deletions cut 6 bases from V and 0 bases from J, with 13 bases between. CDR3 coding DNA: TGTGCCATCAGGGGAGATCCGGCTAGCACAGATACGCAGTATTTT. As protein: CAIRGDPASTDTQYF.

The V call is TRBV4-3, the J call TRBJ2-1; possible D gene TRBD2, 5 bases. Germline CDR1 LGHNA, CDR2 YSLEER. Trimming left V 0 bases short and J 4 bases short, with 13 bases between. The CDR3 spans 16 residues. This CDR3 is CASSQDPNSVYNEQFF. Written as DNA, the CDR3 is TGCGCCAGCAGCCAAGATCCCAATAGCGTTTACAATGAGCAGTTCTTC.

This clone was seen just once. The CDR3, as DNA: TGTGCCAGAAGCTTAGCCTCCCTGGGGGCGAAAAATATCGGCAATCAGCCCCAGCATTTT. This codes for CARSLASLGAKNIGNQPQHF. The chain combines TRBV7-5 with TRBJ1-5; the table's D call, TRBD1, was not checked against the DNA. TRBV7-5 is a recognized pseudogene. The CDR3 is 20 amino acids.

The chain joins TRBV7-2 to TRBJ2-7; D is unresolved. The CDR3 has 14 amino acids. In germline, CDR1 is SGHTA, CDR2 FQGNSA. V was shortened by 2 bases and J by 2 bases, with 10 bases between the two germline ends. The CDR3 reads CASSLIQLTYEQYF. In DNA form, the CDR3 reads TGTGCCAGCAGCTTAATACAACTAACCTACGAGCAGTACTTC.

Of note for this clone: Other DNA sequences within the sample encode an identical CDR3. In DNA form, the CDR3 reads TGTGCCAGCAGTTACTCTGGTCAGGGTGTCACTGAAGCTTTCTTT. Translation gives CASSYSGQGVTEAFF. V gene TRBV6-5 combines with J gene TRBJ1-1, with D tentatively TRBD1 (5 bases). Trimming took off 0 bases at V and 4 bases at J, with 12 bases between the two ends. Germline values: CDR1 MNHEY, CDR2 SVGAGI. The CDR3 sequence is 15 residues long.

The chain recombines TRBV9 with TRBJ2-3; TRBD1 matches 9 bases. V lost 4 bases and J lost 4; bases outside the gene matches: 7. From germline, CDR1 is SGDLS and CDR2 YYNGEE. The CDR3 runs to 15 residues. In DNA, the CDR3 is TGTGCCAGCAGCCCCCGGGACAGGGTCCCAGATACGCAGTATTTT. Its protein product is CASSPRDRVPDTQYF.

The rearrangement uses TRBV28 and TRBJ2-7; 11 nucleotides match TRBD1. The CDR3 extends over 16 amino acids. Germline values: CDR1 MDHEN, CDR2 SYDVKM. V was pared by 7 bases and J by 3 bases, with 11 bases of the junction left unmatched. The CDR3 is CASTTTGGQGVYEQYF. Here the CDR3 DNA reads TGTGCCAGCACCACCACAGGGGGACAGGGGGTCTACGAGCAGTACTTC.

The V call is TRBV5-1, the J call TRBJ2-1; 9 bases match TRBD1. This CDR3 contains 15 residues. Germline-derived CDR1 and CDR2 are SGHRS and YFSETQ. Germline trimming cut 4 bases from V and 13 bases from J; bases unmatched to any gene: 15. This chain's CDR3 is CASSPLGTGRILQFF. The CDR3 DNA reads TGCGCCAGCAGCCCCCTGGGGACAGGGAGGATTTTACAGTTCTTC.